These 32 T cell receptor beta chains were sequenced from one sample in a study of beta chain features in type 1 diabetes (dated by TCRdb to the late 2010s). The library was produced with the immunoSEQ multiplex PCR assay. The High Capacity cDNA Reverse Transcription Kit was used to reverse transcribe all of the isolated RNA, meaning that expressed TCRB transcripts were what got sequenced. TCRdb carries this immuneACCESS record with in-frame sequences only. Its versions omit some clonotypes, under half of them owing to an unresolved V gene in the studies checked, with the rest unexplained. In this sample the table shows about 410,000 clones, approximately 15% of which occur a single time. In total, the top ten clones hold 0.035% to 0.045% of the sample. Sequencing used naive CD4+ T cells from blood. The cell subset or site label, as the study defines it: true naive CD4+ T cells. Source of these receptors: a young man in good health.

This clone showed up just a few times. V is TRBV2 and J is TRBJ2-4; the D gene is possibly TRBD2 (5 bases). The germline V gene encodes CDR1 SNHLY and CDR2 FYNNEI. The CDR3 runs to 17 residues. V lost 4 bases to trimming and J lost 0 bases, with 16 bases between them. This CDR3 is CASSGRSRPLAKNIQYF. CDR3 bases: TGTGCCAGCAGTGGGAGGAGTCGGCCACTAGCCAAAAACATTCAGTACTTC.

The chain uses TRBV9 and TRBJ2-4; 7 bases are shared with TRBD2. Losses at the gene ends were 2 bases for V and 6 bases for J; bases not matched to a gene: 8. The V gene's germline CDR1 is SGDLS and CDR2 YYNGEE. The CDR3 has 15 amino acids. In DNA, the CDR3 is TGTGCCAGCAGCGTTGGTTCGGGGGAGGGAAACATTCAGTACTTC. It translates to CASSVGSGEGNIQYF.

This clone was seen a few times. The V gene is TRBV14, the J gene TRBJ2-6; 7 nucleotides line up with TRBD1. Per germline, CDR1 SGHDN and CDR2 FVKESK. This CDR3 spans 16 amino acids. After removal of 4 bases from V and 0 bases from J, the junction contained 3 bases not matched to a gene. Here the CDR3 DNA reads TGTGCCAGCAGCCTACAGGGGAGCTCTGGGGCCAACGTCCTGACTTTC. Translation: CASSLQGSSGANVLTF.

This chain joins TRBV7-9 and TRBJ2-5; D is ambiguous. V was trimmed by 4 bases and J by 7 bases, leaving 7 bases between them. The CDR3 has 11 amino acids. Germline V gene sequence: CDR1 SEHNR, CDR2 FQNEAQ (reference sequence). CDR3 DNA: TGTGCCAGCAGCTCGACGGTGACCCAGTACTTC. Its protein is CASSSTVTQYF.

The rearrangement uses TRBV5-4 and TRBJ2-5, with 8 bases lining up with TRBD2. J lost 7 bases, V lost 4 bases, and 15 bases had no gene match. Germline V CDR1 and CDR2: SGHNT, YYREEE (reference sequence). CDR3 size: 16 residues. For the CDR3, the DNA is TGTGCCAGCAGCGGGACCGGGACTAGAGAGAAGGTGACCCAGTACTTC. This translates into CASSGTGTREKVTQYF.

The CDR3, as DNA: TGTGCCAGCAGCTTGATGGCGTCTCAAGAGACCCAGTACTTC. This codes for CASSLMASQETQYF. The chain has TRBV7-8 and TRBJ2-5, with D hard to call. The CDR3 spans 14 residues. Germline V gene sequence: CDR1 SGHVS, CDR2 FQNEAQ. Trimming shortened V by 3 bases and J by 2 bases, and 10 bases separated the two germline ends.

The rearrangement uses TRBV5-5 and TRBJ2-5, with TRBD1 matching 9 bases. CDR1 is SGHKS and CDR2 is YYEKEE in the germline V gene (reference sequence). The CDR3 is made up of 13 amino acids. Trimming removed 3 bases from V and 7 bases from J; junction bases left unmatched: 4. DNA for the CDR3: TGTGCCAGCAGCTGGACAGGGGAAGGGACCCAGTACTTC. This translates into CASSWTGEGTQYF.

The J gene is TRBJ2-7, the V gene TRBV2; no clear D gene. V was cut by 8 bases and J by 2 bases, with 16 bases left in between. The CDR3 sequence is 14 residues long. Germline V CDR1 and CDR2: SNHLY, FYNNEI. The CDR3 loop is CASYRGYITYEQYF. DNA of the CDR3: TGTGCCAGCTATAGAGGCTATATAACCTACGAGCAGTACTTC.

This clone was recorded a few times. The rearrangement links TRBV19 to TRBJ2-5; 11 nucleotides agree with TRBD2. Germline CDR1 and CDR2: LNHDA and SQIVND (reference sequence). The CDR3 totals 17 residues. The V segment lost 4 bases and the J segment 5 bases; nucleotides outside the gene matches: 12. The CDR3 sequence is CASSSMISGRAEETQYF. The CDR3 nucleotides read TGTGCCAGTAGTAGCATGATTAGCGGGAGGGCCGAGGAGACCCAGTACTTC.

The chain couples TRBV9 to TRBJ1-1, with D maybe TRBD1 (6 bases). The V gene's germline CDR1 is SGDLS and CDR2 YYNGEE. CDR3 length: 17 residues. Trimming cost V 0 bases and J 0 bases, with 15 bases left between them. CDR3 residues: CASSVDQGIILNTEAFF. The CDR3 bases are TGTGCCAGCAGCGTAGACCAGGGGATTATACTGAACACTGAAGCTTTCTTT.

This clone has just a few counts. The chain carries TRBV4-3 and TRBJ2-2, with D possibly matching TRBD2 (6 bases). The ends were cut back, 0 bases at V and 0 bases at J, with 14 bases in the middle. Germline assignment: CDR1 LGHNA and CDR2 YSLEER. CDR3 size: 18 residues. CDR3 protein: CASSQDDLAGSNTGELFF. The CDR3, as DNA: TGCGCCAGCAGCCAAGATGATTTGGCGGGGTCGAACACCGGGGAGCTGTTTTTT.

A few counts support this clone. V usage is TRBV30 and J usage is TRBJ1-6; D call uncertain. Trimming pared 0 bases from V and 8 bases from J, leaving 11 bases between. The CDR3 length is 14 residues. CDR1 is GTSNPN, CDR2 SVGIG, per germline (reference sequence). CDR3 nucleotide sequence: TGTGCCTGGAGTGTACGTAGGGAAGATTCACCCCTCCACTTT. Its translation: CAWSVRREDSPLHF.

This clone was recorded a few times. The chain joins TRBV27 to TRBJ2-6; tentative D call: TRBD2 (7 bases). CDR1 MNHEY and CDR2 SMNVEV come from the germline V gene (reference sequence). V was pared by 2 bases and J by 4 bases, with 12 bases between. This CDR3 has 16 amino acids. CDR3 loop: CASSLVRGAGANVLTF. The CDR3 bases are TGTGCCAGCAGTTTAGTCCGGGGGGCAGGGGCCAACGTCCTGACTTTC.

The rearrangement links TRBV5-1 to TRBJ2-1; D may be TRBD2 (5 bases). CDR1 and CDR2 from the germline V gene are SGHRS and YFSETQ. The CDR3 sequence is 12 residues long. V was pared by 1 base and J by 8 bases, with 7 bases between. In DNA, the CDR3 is TGCGCCAGCAGCTTGCGGGGAGATGAGCAGTTCTTC. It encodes CASSLRGDEQFF. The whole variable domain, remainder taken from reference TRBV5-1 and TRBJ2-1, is KAGVTQTPRYLIKTRGQQVTLSCSPISGHRSVSWYQQTPGQGLQFLFEYFSETQRNKGNFPGRFSGRQFSNSRSEMNVSTLELGDSALYLCASSLRGDEQFFGPGTRLTVL.

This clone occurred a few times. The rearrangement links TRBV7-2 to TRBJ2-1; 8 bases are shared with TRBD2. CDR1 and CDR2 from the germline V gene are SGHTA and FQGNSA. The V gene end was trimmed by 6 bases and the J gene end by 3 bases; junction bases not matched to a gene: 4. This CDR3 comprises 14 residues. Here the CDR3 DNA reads TGTGCCAGCAGTCCGACTAGCGTCTACAATGAGCAGTTCTTC. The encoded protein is CASSPTSVYNEQFF.

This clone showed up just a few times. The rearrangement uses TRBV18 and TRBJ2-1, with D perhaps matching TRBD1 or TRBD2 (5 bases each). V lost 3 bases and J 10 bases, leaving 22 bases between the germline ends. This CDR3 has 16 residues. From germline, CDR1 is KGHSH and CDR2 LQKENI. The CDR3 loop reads CASSPHLGAIALEQFF. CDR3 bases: TGTGCCAGCTCACCTCATCTAGGGGCGATAGCGCTCGAGCAGTTCTTC.

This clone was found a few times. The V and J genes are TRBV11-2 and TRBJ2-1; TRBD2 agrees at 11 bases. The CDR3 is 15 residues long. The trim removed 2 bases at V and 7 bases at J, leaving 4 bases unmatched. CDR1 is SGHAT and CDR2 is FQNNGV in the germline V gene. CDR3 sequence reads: CASSLTSGSSNEQFF. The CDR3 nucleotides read TGTGCCAGCAGCTTAACTAGCGGGAGTTCGAATGAGCAGTTCTTC.

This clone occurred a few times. The chain's CDR3 is CASSPMGLINNEQFF. CDR3 coding DNA: TGTGCCAGCAGCCCAATGGGGCTAATCAACAATGAGCAGTTCTTC. This chain links TRBV7-2 with TRBJ2-1; tentative D call: TRBD1 (5 bases). Germline CDR1 is SGHTA and CDR2 is FQGNSA. Trimming left V 5 bases short and J 5 bases short, with 16 bases between. The CDR3 has 15 amino acids.

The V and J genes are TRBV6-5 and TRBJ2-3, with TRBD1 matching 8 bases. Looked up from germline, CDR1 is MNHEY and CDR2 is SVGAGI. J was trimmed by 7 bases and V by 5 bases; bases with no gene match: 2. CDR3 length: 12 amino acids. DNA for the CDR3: TGTGCCAGCAGTCAGGGGGCCCATACGCAGTATTTT. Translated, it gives CASSQGAHTQYF.

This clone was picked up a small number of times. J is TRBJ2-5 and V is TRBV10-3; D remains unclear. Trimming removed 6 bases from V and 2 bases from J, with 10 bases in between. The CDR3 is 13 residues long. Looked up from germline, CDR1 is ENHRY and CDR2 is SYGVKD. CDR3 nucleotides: TGTGCCATCAGCCCTTCGGCTCAAGAGACCCAGTACTTC. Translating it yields CAISPSAQETQYF.

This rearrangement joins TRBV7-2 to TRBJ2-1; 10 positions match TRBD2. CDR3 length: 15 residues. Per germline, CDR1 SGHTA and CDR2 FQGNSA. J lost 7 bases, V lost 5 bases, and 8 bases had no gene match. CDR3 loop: CASSLRSGRDNEQFF. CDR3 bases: TGTGCCAGCAGCCTCCGGAGCGGGAGGGATAATGAGCAGTTCTTC.

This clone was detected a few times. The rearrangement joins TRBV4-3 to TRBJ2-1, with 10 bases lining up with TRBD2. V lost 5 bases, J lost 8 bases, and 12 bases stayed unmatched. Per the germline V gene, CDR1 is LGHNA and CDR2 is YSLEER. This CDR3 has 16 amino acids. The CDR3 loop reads CASSSRSSGGQDEQFF. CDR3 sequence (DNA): TGCGCCAGCAGCTCCCGGAGTAGCGGGGGGCAGGATGAGCAGTTCTTC.

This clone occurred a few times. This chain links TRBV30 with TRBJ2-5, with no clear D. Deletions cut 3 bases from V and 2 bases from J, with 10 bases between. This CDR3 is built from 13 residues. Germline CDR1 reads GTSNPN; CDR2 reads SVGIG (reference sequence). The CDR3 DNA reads TGTGCCTGGAGCGTTGGAATTCAAGAGACCCAGTACTTC. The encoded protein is CAWSVGIQETQYF.

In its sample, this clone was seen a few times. In DNA form, the CDR3 reads TGTGCCAGCAGTTTAACAGACAGGGCTCGCCAGCCCCAGCATTTT. Translating it yields CASSLTDRARQPQHF. This chain connects TRBV27 to TRBJ1-5; 7 nucleotides agree with TRBD1. The CDR3 contains 15 residues. Germline V gives CDR1 MNHEY, CDR2 SMNVEV (reference sequence). The V segment lost 2 bases and the J segment 7 bases; nucleotides outside the gene matches: 8.

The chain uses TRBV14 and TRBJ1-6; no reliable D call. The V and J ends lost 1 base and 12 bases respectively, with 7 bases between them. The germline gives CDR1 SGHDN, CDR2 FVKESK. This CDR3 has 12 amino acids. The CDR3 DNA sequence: TGTGCCAGCAGCCAAGGGAGGATACCCCTCCACTTT. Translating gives CASSQGRIPLHF.

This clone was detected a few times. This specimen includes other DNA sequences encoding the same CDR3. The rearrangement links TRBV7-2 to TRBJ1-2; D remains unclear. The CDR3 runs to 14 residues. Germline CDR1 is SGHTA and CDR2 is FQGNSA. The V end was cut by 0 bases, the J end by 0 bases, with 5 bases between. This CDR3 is CASSLATANYGYTF. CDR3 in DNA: TGTGCCAGCAGCTTAGCTACAGCTAACTATGGCTACACCTTC.

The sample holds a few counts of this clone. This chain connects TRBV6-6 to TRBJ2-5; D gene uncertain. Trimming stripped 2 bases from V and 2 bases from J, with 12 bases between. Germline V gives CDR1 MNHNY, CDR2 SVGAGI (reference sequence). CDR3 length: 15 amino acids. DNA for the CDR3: TGTGCCAGCAGTTACATTACCGGGCCACAAGAGACCCAGTACTTC. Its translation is CASSYITGPQETQYF.

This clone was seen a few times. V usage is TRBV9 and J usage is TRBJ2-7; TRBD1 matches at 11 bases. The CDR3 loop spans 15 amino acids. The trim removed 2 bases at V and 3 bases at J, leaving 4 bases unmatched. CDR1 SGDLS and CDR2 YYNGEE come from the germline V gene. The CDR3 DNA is TGTGCCAGCAGCGTGACGGGACAGGGGGTCTACGAGCAGTACTTC. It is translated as CASSVTGQGVYEQYF.

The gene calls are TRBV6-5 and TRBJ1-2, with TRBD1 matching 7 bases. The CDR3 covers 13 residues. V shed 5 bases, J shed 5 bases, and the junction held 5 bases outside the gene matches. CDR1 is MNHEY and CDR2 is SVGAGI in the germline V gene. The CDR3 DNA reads TGTGCCAGCAGTCGGGACAGAAGGTATGGCTACACCTTC. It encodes CASSRDRRYGYTF.

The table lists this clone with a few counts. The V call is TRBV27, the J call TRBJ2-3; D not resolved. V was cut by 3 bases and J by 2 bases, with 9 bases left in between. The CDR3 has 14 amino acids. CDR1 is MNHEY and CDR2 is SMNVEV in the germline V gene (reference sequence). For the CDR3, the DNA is TGTGCCAGCAGTTTTGGGCAGCTCACAGATACGCAGTATTTT. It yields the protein CASSFGQLTDTQYF.

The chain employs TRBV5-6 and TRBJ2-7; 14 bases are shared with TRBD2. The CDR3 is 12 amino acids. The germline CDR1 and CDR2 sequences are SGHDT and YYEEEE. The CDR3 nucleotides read TGTGCCAGCAGCAGGACTAGCGGGAGGCCGGAAGTC. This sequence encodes CASSRTSGRPEV.

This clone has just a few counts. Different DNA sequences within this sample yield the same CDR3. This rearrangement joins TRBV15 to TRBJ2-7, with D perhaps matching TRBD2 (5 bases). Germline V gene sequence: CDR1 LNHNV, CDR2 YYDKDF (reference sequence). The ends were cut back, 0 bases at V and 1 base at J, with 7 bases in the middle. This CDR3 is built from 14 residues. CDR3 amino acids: CATSRDRGSYEQYF. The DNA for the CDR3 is TGTGCCACCAGCAGAGATCGAGGGTCCTACGAGCAGTACTTC.